The clone carrying this T cell receptor beta chain has a handful of counts. Its antigen is still unknown. This entry belongs to a study of beta chain features in type 1 diabetes. Study-wide points: Healthy donors had naive, central memory and Treg TCRB repertoires that appeared less similar than those seen among patients. Any HLA type influence on TCRB rearrangement was left unresolved here. Type 1 diabetes patients had fewer VDJ junction insertions and more deletions.

CDR3 size: 15 residues. V was cut by 6 bases and J by 0 bases, with 13 bases left in between. CDR1 and CDR2 from the germline V gene are MNHEY and SVGAGI. Expressed TCRB transcripts were sequenced, since all the RNA that had been isolated was reverse transcribed. The assay was immunoSEQ multiplex PCR, and TCRdb's table has in-frame clones only and misses some. The repertoire has some 410,000 clones, roughly 14% of them found once; the top ten carry roughly 0.033%. J is TRBJ2-3 and V is TRBV6-5; D may be TRBD1 or TRBD2 (6 bases each). What was sequenced was naive CD4+ T cells from blood. This sequence originates from a man younger than 45 in good health. The CDR3 sequence: CASSRRGASTDTQYF. The CDR3 nucleotides read TGTGCCAGCAGCCGAAGGGGGGCTAGCACAGATACGCAGTATTTT.